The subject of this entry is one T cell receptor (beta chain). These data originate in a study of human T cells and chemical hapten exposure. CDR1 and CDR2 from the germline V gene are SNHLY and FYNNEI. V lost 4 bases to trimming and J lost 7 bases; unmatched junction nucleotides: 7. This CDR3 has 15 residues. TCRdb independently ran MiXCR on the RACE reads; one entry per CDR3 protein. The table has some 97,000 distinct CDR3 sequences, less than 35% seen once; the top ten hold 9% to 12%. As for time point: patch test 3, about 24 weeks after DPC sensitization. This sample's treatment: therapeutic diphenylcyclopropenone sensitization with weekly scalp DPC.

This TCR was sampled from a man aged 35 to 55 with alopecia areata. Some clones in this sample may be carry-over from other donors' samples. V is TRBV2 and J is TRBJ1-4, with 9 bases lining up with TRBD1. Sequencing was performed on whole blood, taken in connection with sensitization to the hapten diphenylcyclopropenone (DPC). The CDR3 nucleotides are TGTGCCAGCAGTGGCGACAGGGGGAGGTCTGAAAAACTGTTTTTT. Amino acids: CASSGDRGRSEKLFF.